This T cell receptor beta chain is from a study of cytomegalovirus exposure and HLA in healthy donors. Regarding the study as a whole: Common viral pathogens seemed, in a later analysis, to connect with several of the most significant clusters. With further analysis later on, most CMV-associated TCR beta chains appeared HLA-restricted.

With regard to this clone: Its antigen is not identified.

The PCR contained 60 Vbeta and 13 Jbeta primers. Sequenced by immunoSEQ multiplex PCR; TCRdb stores in-frame clones only, minus some. With about 50,000 clones in the sample, the ten largest clones hold less than 2.5%. The clonotype was recovered from a woman younger than 35 in good health and CMV-seronegative. Sequencing was performed on PBMCs.

In DNA form, the CDR3 reads TGTGCCAGCAGCTTATCCCAGGGAATGAACACTGAAGCTTTCTTT. Translation: CASSLSQGMNTEAFF. J is TRBJ1-1 and V is TRBV7-9; D might be TRBD1 (5 bases). The CDR3 runs to 15 residues. Germline-derived CDR1 and CDR2 are SEHNR and FQNEAQ (reference sequence). Deletions cut 2 bases from V and 0 bases from J, with 10 bases between.